This T cell receptor (beta chain) was captured in a study of control samples from healthy donors and cancer patients. The CDR3 is made up of 14 amino acids. Trimming pared 6 bases from V and 3 bases from J, leaving 15 bases between. Germline CDR1 is LNHDA and CDR2 is SQIVND (reference sequence). Produced via immunoSEQ multiplex PCR; TCRdb's table is partial and in-frame only. In the table there are 35,000 to 55,000 clones, over 75% of which are singletons. The sequence came from a woman aged 60 to 75 with lung cancer. Sequencing was done on a sample of PBMCs. This rearrangement joins TRBV19 to TRBJ2-7; possibly TRBD1 for D (5 bases). The CDR3: CASSDTDSHYEQYF. The CDR3 coding sequence is TGTGCCAGTAGCGATACTGACAGTCACTACGAGCAGTACTTC.